What follows are 2 T cell receptor beta chains derived from one specimen sequenced in a study of blood T cell repertoires in COVID-19 (dated by TCRdb to about 2020). The receptor library was made with the immunoSEQ multiplex PCR assay. In TCRdb, the immuneACCESS table is reduced to in-frame sequences with V and J assigned. These tables do not hold every clone; where another copy was compared, an unresolved V gene accounts for under half, and the others remain unexplained. This sample has more than 100,000 clones in its table, and approximately 90% of those were observed once. The ten largest clones represent about 2.1% of the sample. Specimen: peripheral blood. These receptors originate from a man in his 70s with active COVID-19.

The chain recombines TRBV18 with TRBJ2-7; no definite D call. This CDR3 comprises 13 residues. Trimming removed 6 bases at V and 7 bases at J, with 16 bases between. Germline V gene sequence: CDR1 KGHSH, CDR2 LQKENI. CDR3 nucleotides: TGTGCCAGCTCTCGTTCTCGGGTATGGGAGCAGTACTTC. It specifies CASSRSRVWEQYF.

The gene calls are TRBV19 and TRBJ2-7, with D tentatively TRBD2 (6 bases). Trimming removed 3 bases at V and 0 bases at J, with 12 bases between. This CDR3 is built from 15 residues. CDR1 and CDR2 from the germline V gene are LNHDA and SQIVND (reference sequence). The CDR3 here is CASSIRAGGSYEQYF. CDR3 coding DNA: TGTGCCAGTAGTATCCGGGCCGGGGGCTCCTACGAGCAGTACTTC.